A selection of T cell receptor beta chains follows, all from one sample in a study of cytomegalovirus exposure and HLA in healthy donors. This table comes from immunoSEQ multiplex PCR, and its TCRdb copy is limited to in-frame clones, with some not included. There are some 150,000 clones in the sample, with around 2.4% held by the top ten. The specimen was PBMCs. These receptors were collected from a woman aged 18 to 35 in good health and CMV-seronegative. The CDR3 runs from the conserved cysteine through the conserved F or W. Fields, in order: V gene, D gene, J gene, CDR3 protein, CDR3 DNA. D genes are given only for firm matches.

>TRBV4-3|-|TRBJ2-1
CASSQGLARYNEQFF
TGCGCCAGCAGCCAAGGTCTAGCGCGGTACAATGAGCAGTTCTTC
>TRBV19|-|TRBJ2-6
CASSRSTGANVLTF
TGTGCCAGTAGTAGGAGTACTGGGGCCAACGTCCTGACTTTC
>TRBV7-9|TRBD2|TRBJ2-1
CASSFGAGGFNEQFF
TGTGCCAGCAGCTTTGGAGCGGGAGGCTTCAATGAGCAGTTCTTC
>TRBV27|-|TRBJ2-6
CASSSQVGINVLTF
TGTGCCAGCAGTTCCCAGGTCGGGATCAACGTCCTGACTTTC
>TRBV13|-|TRBJ2-3
CASSPSPAGQRTDTQYF
TGTGCCAGCAGCCCCTCTCCTGCGGGACAGCGCACAGATACGCAGTATTTT
>TRBV19|-|TRBJ2-2
CASSKDSETGELFF
TGTGCCAGTAGTAAGGACTCCGAGACCGGGGAGCTGTTTTTT
>TRBV7-2|TRBD1|TRBJ2-5
CASSLEQGGEETQYF
TGTGCCAGCAGCTTAGAACAGGGGGGAGAGGAGACCCAGTACTTC
>TRBV2|TRBD2|TRBJ2-7
CASSGGLAHEQYF
TGTGCCAGCAGTGGAGGACTAGCTCACGAGCAGTACTTC
>TRBV28|-|TRBJ1-4
CASSKPKGATNEKLFF
TGTGCCAGCAGTAAACCGAAGGGAGCAACTAATGAAAAACTGTTTTTT
>TRBV19|TRBD1|TRBJ1-2
CASSTGRTGNYGYTF
TGTGCCAGTAGTACAGGGAGGACAGGCAACTATGGCTACACCTTC
>TRBV6-6|-|TRBJ1-2
CASSYSETRSLYGYTF
TGTGCCAGCAGTTACTCAGAGACACGATCTCTCTATGGCTACACCTTC
>TRBV19|TRBD1|TRBJ2-4
CASRNGQGPKNIQYF
TGTGCCAGTAGGAATGGACAGGGCCCCAAAAACATTCAGTACTTC
>TRBV9|-|TRBJ1-2
CASSAGGGMNYGYTF
TGTGCCAGCAGCGCCGGGGGGGGTATGAACTATGGCTACACCTTC
>TRBV2|TRBD1|TRBJ1-5
CASKRGQGASGQPQHF
TGTGCCAGCAAAAGGGGGCAGGGGGCGTCCGGTCAGCCCCAGCATTTT
>TRBV27|-|TRBJ2-6
CASSLGGLSSGANVLTF
TGTGCCAGCAGTTTAGGGGGGTTGTCTTCTGGGGCCAACGTCCTGACTTTC
>TRBV6-5|-|TRBJ2-1
CASSNTGSSYNEQFF
TGTGCCAGCAGCAACACTGGGAGCTCCTACAATGAGCAGTTCTTC
>TRBV19|-|TRBJ1-5
CASSIVAGNNQPQHF
TGTGCCAGTAGTATAGTGGCAGGGAACAATCAGCCCCAGCATTTT
>TRBV13|-|TRBJ2-1
CASSLAGNEQFF
TGTGCCAGCAGCTTAGCAGGGAATGAGCAGTTCTTC
>TRBV27|-|TRBJ1-1
CASSLSAGREAFF
TGTGCCAGCAGTTTATCGGCAGGCCGTGAAGCTTTCTTT
>TRBV6-6|-|TRBJ1-1
CASSYSQGYDTEAFF
TGTGCCAGCAGTTACTCTCAGGGCTACGACACTGAAGCTTTCTTT
>TRBV6-5|-|TRBJ1-1
CASSYSGQEAFF
TGTGCCAGCAGTTACTCAGGACAGGAAGCTTTCTTT
>TRBV11-2|TRBD1|TRBJ1-6
CASSSGQNSPLHF
TGTGCCAGCAGCTCGGGACAGAATTCACCCCTCCACTTT
>TRBV6-1|TRBD2|TRBJ2-1
CASTGRETSEQFF
TGTGCCAGCACCGGGCGGGAGACGAGTGAGCAGTTCTTC
>TRBV5-1|TRBD1|TRBJ2-7
CASSSGQGASYEQYF
TGCGCCAGCAGCTCAGGACAGGGGGCCTCCTACGAGCAGTACTTC
>TRBV21-1|-|TRBJ1-2
CASSKARGRNYGYTF
TGTGCCAGCAGCAAAGCGCGGGGCAGGAACTATGGCTACACCTTC
>TRBV7-9|-|TRBJ2-3
CASSLVLDGTDTQYF
TGTGCCAGCAGCTTAGTCCTAGATGGCACAGATACGCAGTATTTT
>TRBV7-6|-|TRBJ2-7
CASSSLGGRGSSEQYF
TGTGCCAGCAGCTCGCTGGGGGGACGGGGTTCCTCCGAGCAGTACTTC
>TRBV6-4|TRBD2|TRBJ2-1
CASSGEAGTYHEQFF
TGTGCCAGCAGTGGAGAAGCGGGAACTTACCATGAGCAGTTCTTC
>TRBV6-1|TRBD1|TRBJ1-5
CASREPGQGANQPQHF
TGTGCCAGCAGAGAACCGGGACAGGGGGCGAATCAGCCCCAGCATTTT
>TRBV7-3|-|TRBJ1-1
CASSFQGNTEAFF
TGTGCCAGCAGCTTTCAGGGGAACACTGAAGCTTTCTTT
>TRBV29-1|-|TRBJ1-2
CSVDQGNYGYTF
TGCAGCGTTGATCAGGGGAACTATGGCTACACCTTC
>TRBV4-2|TRBD2|TRBJ2-1
CASSYSGTSGSDEQFF
TGTGCCAGCAGCTATTCCGGGACTAGCGGGAGCGATGAGCAGTTCTTC
>TRBV18|TRBD1|TRBJ2-4
CASSPPVRGSSKNIQYF
TGTGCCAGCTCACCACCAGTCAGGGGGTCGTCCAAAAACATTCAGTACTTC
>TRBV6-1|-|TRBJ1-2
CAGGDGYTF
TGCGCTGGGGGCGATGGCTACACCTTC
>TRBV6-1|-|TRBJ2-1
CASSDLVLVQGPNEQFF
TGTGCCAGCAGTGATCTTGTTTTAGTCCAGGGTCCCAATGAGCAGTTCTTC
>TRBV5-6|TRBD2|TRBJ2-2
CASSPLAGGGTGELFF
TGTGCCAGCAGTCCCCTAGCGGGAGGGGGCACCGGGGAGCTGTTTTTT
>TRBV11-2|TRBD2|TRBJ2-1
CASSSWTSGRRGDNEQFF
TGTGCCAGCAGCTCATGGACTAGCGGGAGGAGGGGAGACAATGAGCAGTTCTTC
>TRBV30|TRBD1|TRBJ2-7
CAGRQGGNQQYF
TGTGCCGGAAGACAGGGGGGGAACCAGCAGTACTTC
>TRBV28|-|TRBJ1-2
CASSRLDRNYGYTF
TGTGCCAGCAGTCGCTTAGACAGAAACTATGGCTACACCTTC
>TRBV11-2|-|TRBJ2-7
CASSFPLGEQYF
TGTGCCAGCAGCTTTCCTCTCGGCGAGCAGTACTTC
>TRBV7-2|TRBD2|TRBJ2-5
CASSPLAGVGETQYF
TGTGCCAGCAGCCCCTTAGCGGGAGTAGGGGAGACCCAGTACTTC
>TRBV20-1|-|TRBJ2-1
CSVDAVRGQFF
TGCAGTGTAGACGCGGTAAGGGGGCAGTTCTTC